This TCR beta chain comes out of a study of T cells after yellow fever vaccination. Trimming removed 10 bases at V and 5 bases at J, with 11 bases between. Germline V gene sequence: CDR1 MNHEY, CDR2 SVGAGI. The CDR3 is 11 residues long. TCRdb reprocessed the 5' RACE reads with MiXCR, giving one entry per CDR3 protein. The sample lists a few hundred thousand distinct CDR3 sequences; around 4.9% were seen once. The TCR originated in a young man who received the YFV17D yellow fever vaccine. This sequence joins TRBV6-5 and TRBJ1-2; the D is unclear. Material: CD4+ T cells sorted from PBMCs, obtained on the day of the yellow fever booster vaccination. Here the CDR3 DNA reads TGTGCCATCGGCCAAGGGTATGGCTACACCTTC. Protein: CAIGQGYGYTF.